This TCR beta chain was sequenced during a study of T cells in Graves' hyperthyroidism and ophthalmopathy. There were TCR beta CDR3 regions amplified from RNA transcripts. Primed by the HTBI set, a first-round RT-PCR was run on the TCR CDR3. TCRdb called the multiplex PCR reads again in MiXCR, with one record for every CDR3 protein. The sample carries almost 250,000 distinct CDR3 sequences, approximately 24% recorded once. Findings and limits, study-wide: In the analysis, a 13 V-J model separated ophthalmopathy from stable hyperthyroidism. Most thyroid clonotypes with frequency above 0.001 were detected in blood.

There are many counts of this clonotype. Antigen specificity is unknown. The clonotype originates from a woman aged 40 to 49 with Graves' ophthalmopathy. Specimen: blood.

The CDR3 DNA reads as TGTGCCAGCAGTTACGCGGAAAACACTGAAGCTTTCTTT. Protein product: CASSYAENTEAFF. This sequence joins TRBV6-5 and TRBJ1-1; D is unresolved. V was cut by 2 bases and J by 2 bases, with 6 bases left in between. Germline V CDR1 and CDR2: MNHEY, SVGAGI. The CDR3 consists of 13 residues.